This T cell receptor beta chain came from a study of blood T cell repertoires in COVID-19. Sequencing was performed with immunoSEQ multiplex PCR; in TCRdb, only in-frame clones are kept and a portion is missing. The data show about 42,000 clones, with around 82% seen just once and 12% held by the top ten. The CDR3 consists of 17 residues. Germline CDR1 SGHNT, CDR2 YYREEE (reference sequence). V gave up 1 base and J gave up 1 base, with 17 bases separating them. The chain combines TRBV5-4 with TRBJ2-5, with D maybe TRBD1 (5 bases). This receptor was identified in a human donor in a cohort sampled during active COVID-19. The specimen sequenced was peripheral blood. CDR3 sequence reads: CASSLRGREDVQETQYF. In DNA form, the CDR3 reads TGTGCCAGCAGCTTGAGGGGCAGGGAAGATGTCCAAGAGACCCAGTACTTC. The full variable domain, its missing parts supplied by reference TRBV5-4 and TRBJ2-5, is ETGVTQSPTHLIKTRGQQVTLRCSSQSGHNTVSWYQQALGQGPQFIFQYYREEENGRGNFPPRFSGLQFPNYSSELNVNALELDDSALYLCASSLRGREDVQETQYFGPGTRLLVL.